The clone carrying this TCR beta chain was seen more than once but under ten times. What it recognizes is unknown. V trimming: 6 bases; J trimming: 4 bases; junction bases outside the gene matches: 9. This CDR3 is built from 14 residues. Germline CDR1 DFQATT, CDR2 SNEGSKA (reference sequence). The sample comes from a study of T-cell reconstitution after alpha-beta-depleted transplantation in children. Unique molecular identifiers featured in how the TCRbeta library was prepared. One entry per CDR3 protein, called by TCRdb with MiXCR from the PCR reads. The data hold about 440,000 distinct CDR3 sequences, with around two fifths observed a single time. Whole-study results and caveats: After transplant, at about two months, alpha-beta T cells were reportedly derived from several hundred expanded graft clones. From surviving recipient T cells and thymic progenitors came the high day-60 TCRbeta diversity observed in some patients.

V is TRBV20-1 and J is TRBJ1-2; 9 nucleotides align to TRBD1. The starting material was PBMCs, obtained before TCRalphabeta/CD19-depleted stem cell transplant. The sequence was obtained from a girl aged 2 to 10 with aplastic anemia, due to receive a stem cell transplant. DNA for the CDR3: TGCAGTGCCTTTACAGGGGGCGCCGTCTATGGCTACACCTTC. Protein product: CSAFTGGAVYGYTF.